The clone carrying this T cell receptor (beta chain) has only one observation. This specimen comes from a study of blood T cell repertoires in COVID-19. This CDR3 region has 14 residues. In germline, CDR1 is KGHSH, CDR2 LQKENI. Trimming left V 6 bases short and J 3 bases short, with 13 bases between. TCRdb keeps only in-frame clones here, not all; method: immunoSEQ multiplex PCR. The sample records roughly 100,000 clones, roughly 87% being singletons. The TCR comes from a woman of 80 years or more in a cohort sampled during active COVID-19. Material for sequencing was peripheral blood. The rearrangement joins TRBV18 to TRBJ2-3; D gene unclear. CDR3: CASSPAELTDTQYF. CDR3 in DNA: TGTGCCAGCTCTCCGGCGGAACTGACAGATACGCAGTATTTT.